The 17 T cell receptor beta chains below come from one sample, sequenced in a study of cytomegalovirus exposure and HLA in healthy donors. The PCR was carried out with 60 Vbeta primers and 13 Jbeta primers. Clones were read by immunoSEQ multiplex PCR, and TCRdb kept only the in-frame ones, dropping some. The sample has approximately 160,000 clones; over 80% are singletons. Sequenced sample: PBMCs. The receptors originated from a girl aged 5 to 17 in good health and CMV-seropositive.

This clone has just a few counts. The chain uses TRBV6-5 and TRBJ1-1, with D hard to call. Germline-derived CDR1 and CDR2 are MNHEY and SVGAGI. Trimming pared 6 bases from V and 0 bases from J, leaving 11 bases between. This CDR3 has 14 amino acids. Here the CDR3 reads CASSQNPMNTEAFF. CDR3 nucleotides: TGTGCCAGCAGCCAGAACCCGATGAACACTGAAGCTTTCTTT.

This clone was detected a few times. The genes are TRBV14 and TRBJ2-5, with 9 positions matching TRBD2. V lost 4 bases and J lost 0; bases outside the gene matches: 18. Germline V lookup: CDR1 SGHDN, CDR2 FVKESK. This CDR3 comprises 20 residues. CDR3 DNA: TGTGCCAGCAGCCGAACAATTAACCTGGGGGAGCGGGAGGACCAAGAGACCCAGTACTTC. It yields the protein CASSRTINLGEREDQETQYF.

V usage is TRBV2 and J usage is TRBJ2-6; 8 bases match TRBD1. The CDR3 spans 15 residues. Germline V gene data show CDR1 as SNHLY and CDR2 as FYNNEI. Unmatched junction bases numbered 1, after V lost 4 bases and J lost 2 bases. Here the CDR3 DNA reads TGTGCCAGCAGTGCGACAGGGGCTGGGGCCAACGTCCTGACTTTC. The encoded protein is CASSATGAGANVLTF.

V gene TRBV10-3 combines with J gene TRBJ1-2; D is unclear. The germline CDR1 and CDR2 sequences are ENHRY and SYGVKD. V shed 0 bases and J shed 2 bases, with 7 bases lying between them. The CDR3 length is 14 residues. The CDR3 nucleotides read TGTGCCATCAGTGAGTCGACCAGGAACTATGGCTACACCTTC. Amino acids: CAISESTRNYGYTF.

This clone was seen only once. The chain recombines TRBV27 with TRBJ2-3; TRBD1 is a possible D gene (5 bases). V lost 3 bases to trimming and J lost 0 bases, with 7 bases between them. This CDR3 has 14 amino acids. The germline V gene encodes CDR1 MNHEY and CDR2 SMNVEV (reference sequence). Here the CDR3 reads CASSFGQSTDTQYF. The CDR3 DNA sequence: TGTGCCAGCAGTTTTGGACAAAGCACAGATACGCAGTATTTT.

The rearrangement uses TRBV10-2 and TRBJ1-2; D is unclear. This CDR3 region has 15 residues. Germline V gives CDR1 WSHSY, CDR2 SAAADI. Trimming took off 0 bases at V and 1 base at J, with 9 bases between the two ends. The CDR3 region has the DNA TGCGCCAGCAGTGAGTCCGTCGCAGTTAACTATGGCTACACCTTC. Translated, it gives CASSESVAVNYGYTF.

V usage is TRBV7-2 and J usage is TRBJ2-3; D perhaps matches TRBD1 (6 bases). V lost 3 bases, J lost 1 base, and 8 bases lay in between. Germline-derived CDR1 and CDR2 are SGHTA and FQGNSA. This CDR3 spans 14 amino acids. Here the CDR3 DNA reads TGTGCCAGCAGCTTGTCAGGGGGCACAGATACGCAGTATTTT. It translates to CASSLSGGTDTQYF. Full variable domain (outside the CDR3, taken from reference TRBV7-2 and TRBJ2-3): GAGVSQSPSNKVTEKGKDVELRCDPISGHTALYWYRQSLGQGLEFLIYFQGNSAPDKSGLPSDRFSAERTGGSVSTLTIQRTQQEDSAVYLCASSLSGGTDTQYFGPGTRLTVL.

The chain uses TRBV5-6 and TRBJ1-5, with TRBD1 identical over 8 bases. J gave up 9 bases and V 0 bases, and 5 bases lay outside the gene matches. There are 14 residues in the CDR3. Germline CDR1 SGHDT, CDR2 YYEEEE. DNA of the CDR3: TGTGCCAGCAGCTTGGCACAGGGGGAATCGCCCCAGCATTTT. Amino acids: CASSLAQGESPQHF.

The chain couples TRBV28 to TRBJ1-5, with TRBD1 identical over 7 bases. The CDR3 has 14 residues. V shed 6 bases and J 4 bases; nucleotides not matched to a gene: 6. Germline V lookup: CDR1 MDHEN, CDR2 SYDVKM. CDR3 bases: TGTGCCAGCAGCTATAAACAGGGGAATCAGCCCCAGCATTTT. Amino acid sequence: CASSYKQGNQPQHF.

J is TRBJ1-1 and V is TRBV18, with D unclear. The ends were cut back, 5 bases at V and 0 bases at J, with 16 bases in the middle. The CDR3 runs 16 residues. Germline V gives CDR1 KGHSH, CDR2 LQKENI. In DNA form, the CDR3 reads TGTGCCAGCTCATTGCCGGGAAAACACATGAACACTGAAGCTTTCTTT. As protein: CASSLPGKHMNTEAFF.

V and J are TRBV30 and TRBJ1-2; 8 bases map to TRBD1. From germline, CDR1 is GTSNPN and CDR2 SVGIG (reference sequence). CDR3 length: 16 amino acids. V was pared by 4 bases and J by 2 bases, with 12 bases of the junction left unmatched. The CDR3 DNA follows: TGTGCCTGGAACTCCGCCCTCAGGGGGCAGAACTATGGCTACACCTTC. It codes for CAWNSALRGQNYGYTF.

The chain links TRBV7-3 to TRBJ1-1; the D gene is possibly TRBD1 (5 bases). The CDR3 is 15 residues long. CDR1 and CDR2 (germline): SGHTA, FQGTGA. Trimming pared 5 bases from V and 4 bases from J, leaving 17 bases between. The CDR3 bases are TGTGCCAGCAGCCCCTTAGGGGTGGAGAGCACTGAAGCTTTCTTT. Its translation: CASSPLGVESTEAFF.

The gene calls are TRBV5-4 and TRBJ1-2; D not resolved. Trimming left V 0 bases short and J 8 bases short, with 14 bases between. CDR3 length: 14 residues. Germline CDR1 SGHNT, CDR2 YYREEE (reference sequence). CDR3 loop: CASSLGGGGVGYTF. As DNA, the CDR3 is TGTGCCAGCAGCTTGGGAGGTGGTGGCGTCGGCTACACCTTC.

The chain is built from TRBV2 and TRBJ2-7, with 8 bases that match TRBD1. The CDR3 has 13 residues. V shed 5 bases, J shed 7 bases, and the junction held 7 bases outside the gene matches. Germline CDR1 and CDR2: SNHLY and FYNNEI. The CDR3 region has the DNA TGTGCCAGCAGTCAGGACAGGGCAGGGGAGCAGTACTTC. As protein: CASSQDRAGEQYF.

The V and J genes are TRBV29-1 and TRBJ1-4; no clear D. Germline V gives CDR1 SQVTM, CDR2 ANQGSEA. Trimming took 8 bases from V and 12 from J, leaving 16 bases between them. The CDR3 has 11 amino acids. Here the CDR3 reads CSSRSEGELFF. The CDR3 region has the DNA TGCAGCTCTCGGTCTGAGGGAGAACTGTTTTTT. The complete variable domain, with remaining parts taken from reference TRBV29-1 and TRBJ1-4, reads SAVISQKPSRDICQRGTSLTIQCQVDSQVTMMFWYRQQPGQSLTLIATANQGSEATYESGFVIDKFPISRPNLTFSTLTVSNMSPEDSSIYLCSSRSEGELFFGSGTQLSVL.

The V and J genes are TRBV10-1 and TRBJ2-1; D gene uncertain. The CDR3 has 13 residues. The V gene lost 2 bases and the J gene lost 4 bases, with 6 bases spanning the gap. Germline-derived CDR1 and CDR2 are WNHNN and SYGVQD (reference sequence). CDR3: CASSEDLYNEQFF. In nucleotides, the CDR3 is TGCGCCAGCAGTGAGGACTTATACAATGAGCAGTTCTTC.

The rearrangement joins TRBV7-9 to TRBJ1-1; D remains unclear. The germline gives CDR1 SEHNR, CDR2 FQNEAQ (reference sequence). The CDR3 is 15 residues long. Trimming removed 2 bases from V and 1 base from J, with 11 bases in between. Here the CDR3 DNA reads TGTGCCAGCAGCTTACTCGAGGGTAGGAACACTGAAGCTTTCTTT. The encoded protein is CASSLLEGRNTEAFF. Full variable domain (outside the CDR3, taken from reference TRBV7-9 and TRBJ1-1): DTGVSQNPRHKITKRGQNVTFRCDPISEHNRLYWYRQTLGQGPEFLTYFQNEAQLEKSRLLSDRFSAERPKGSFSTLEIQRTEQGDSAMYLCASSLLEGRNTEAFFGQGTRLTVV.